This TCR beta chain was documented in a study of T cell responses to AZD1222 COVID-19 vaccine. Whole-study findings and limits: Only a handful of individuals given AZD1222 were seropositive at baseline. Dominant at 160-218 and 743-854, vaccine-associated CD4 TCRs also spanned spike.

With respect to this clone: Its target is unknown.

Sequencing was performed with immunoSEQ multiplex PCR; in TCRdb, only in-frame clones are kept and a portion is missing. Of some 47,000 clones listed, nearly 85% were seen once; the top ten hold roughly half. Germline-derived CDR1 and CDR2 are MNHEY and SVGEGT. This CDR3 is 16 amino acids long. V shed 0 bases, J shed 5 bases, and the junction held 8 bases outside the gene matches. The specimen comprised peripheral blood, sampled on day 0 of AZD1222 vaccination. The rearrangement joins TRBV6-2 or TRBV6-3 to TRBJ2-7; the match to TRBD1 covers 9 bases. The sequence was obtained from an adult in good health. The CDR3 region is CASSYSTSGQGNEQYF. The CDR3 nucleotides are TGTGCCAGCAGTTACTCGACTTCAGGACAGGGGAACGAGCAGTACTTC.